Listed here are 15 T cell receptor beta chains from one sample, sequenced in a study of shared T cell receptors in the human thymus. TCRdb keeps only in-frame clones here, not all; method: immunoSEQ multiplex PCR. The sample has 500,000 to 750,000 clones; 70% to 90% are singletons. This sample was shared with a second study, whose subject was human thymus T cells.

Source material: thymocytes. The source of these receptors is a boy under two years old with a congenital heart defect.

V gene TRBV10-3 combines with J gene TRBJ2-7, with TRBD1 matching 8 bases. V shed 4 bases, J shed 0 bases, and the junction held 8 bases outside the gene matches. CDR3 length equals 16 residues. CDR1 and CDR2 (germline): ENHRY, SYGVKD. CDR3 in amino acids: CAISVGQGRDSYEQYF. The CDR3 DNA reads TGTGCCATCAGTGTCGGACAGGGAAGGGACTCCTACGAGCAGTACTTC.

V gene TRBV6-5 combines with J gene TRBJ2-7, with 8 bases that match TRBD2. Germline V gene sequence: CDR1 MNHEY, CDR2 SVGAGI. This CDR3 has 16 amino acids. J lost 2 bases, V lost 2 bases, and 8 bases had no gene match. CDR3 in DNA: TGTGCCAGCAGTTACAACCGACTAGCGTACACCTACGAGCAGTACTTC. Protein sequence: CASSYNRLAYTYEQYF.

This clone occurred once. The V gene is TRBV5-5, the J gene TRBJ2-5; 9 bases are shared with TRBD2. V dropped 5 bases and J dropped 2; count of bases not matched to a gene: 13. Germline V CDR1 and CDR2: SGHKS, YYEKEE (reference sequence). This CDR3 comprises 17 residues. Written as DNA, the CDR3 is TGTGCCAGCAGTCCGGTGGGTAGCGGGAGAAGTCAAGAGACCCAGTACTTC. The encoded protein is CASSPVGSGRSQETQYF.

This sequence joins TRBV14 and TRBJ2-3; 11 bases are a match to TRBD2. With 0 bases clipped from V and 6 bases from J, the junction kept 8 bases outside the gene matches. Germline V gives CDR1 SGHDN, CDR2 FVKESK. The CDR3 has 17 residues. The CDR3: CASSQDQTSGMTDTQYF. The CDR3 DNA sequence: TGTGCCAGCAGCCAAGATCAGACTAGCGGGATGACGGATACGCAGTATTTT.

This chain links TRBV19 with TRBJ1-2; D is undetermined. CDR3 size: 14 residues. Germline V gene sequence: CDR1 LNHDA, CDR2 SQIVND (reference sequence). Trimming removed 4 bases from V and 4 bases from J, with 13 bases in between. The CDR3 DNA follows: TGTGCCAGTAGTACAATAGGTGCTAGCTATGGCTACACCTTC. Amino acids: CASSTIGASYGYTF.

This sequence joins TRBV6-5 and TRBJ1-5, with a possible D match to TRBD1 (5 bases). The germline V and J ends were trimmed by 6 bases and 4 bases, with 16 bases remaining between them. CDR3 length: 15 amino acids. Germline V gene sequence: CDR1 MNHEY, CDR2 SVGAGI. CDR3 region: CASRATQGINQPQHF. DNA for the CDR3: TGTGCCAGCAGGGCAACGCAGGGAATTAATCAGCCCCAGCATTTT.

For this clone: The identical CDR3 is also encoded by other nucleotide sequences in the sample. The V and J genes are TRBV5-1 and TRBJ2-6; 10 nucleotides match TRBD1. The CDR3 consists of 17 residues. The germline V gene has CDR1 SGHRS and CDR2 YFSETQ. The V segment lost 2 bases and the J segment 1 base; nucleotides outside the gene matches: 3. The CDR3 region is CASSLGTGASGANVLTF. For the CDR3, the DNA is TGCGCCAGCAGCTTAGGGACAGGGGCGTCTGGGGCCAACGTCCTGACTTTC.

The J gene is TRBJ2-6, the V gene TRBV5-6; TRBD1 aligns across 7 bases. V trimming: 3 bases; J trimming: 4 bases; junction bases outside the gene matches: 7. CDR3 length equals 16 residues. Germline V gene lookup returns CDR1 SGHDT and CDR2 YYEEEE. The CDR3 sequence: CASSSRKGAGANVLTF. In nucleotides, the CDR3 is TGTGCCAGCAGCTCACGAAAGGGGGCCGGGGCCAACGTCCTGACTTTC. The full variable domain, in which reference TRBV5-6 and TRBJ2-6 provide the parts outside the CDR3, is DAGVTQSPTHLIKTRGQQVTLRCSPKSGHDTVSWYQQALGQGPQFIFQYYEEEERQRGNFPDRFSGHQFPNYSSELNVNALLLGDSALYLCASSSRKGAGANVLTFGAGSRLTVL.

This chain connects TRBV10-3 to TRBJ2-7, with TRBD2 identical over 7 bases. The V gene end was trimmed by 4 bases and the J gene end by 4 bases; junction bases not matched to a gene: 4. The CDR3 runs 13 residues. Germline CDR1 and CDR2: ENHRY and SYGVKD. CDR3 coding DNA: TGTGCCATCAGTGGGGCGGGGGAATACGAGCAGTACTTC. It is translated as CAISGAGEYEQYF.

As to this clone: Other nucleotide sequences in the sample specify the same CDR3. V gene TRBV6-1 combines with J gene TRBJ1-1; TRBD1 agrees at 7 bases. Germline-derived CDR1 and CDR2 are MNHNS and SASEGT. V dropped 5 bases and J dropped 4; count of bases not matched to a gene: 1. This CDR3 has 12 amino acids. The CDR3 DNA follows: TGTGCCAGCAGTAACAGGGGCACTGAAGCTTTCTTT. Translated: CASSNRGTEAFF.

The chain couples TRBV4-1 to TRBJ1-5; D gene ambiguous. Between the trimmed V and J ends, which lost 4 bases and 5 bases, there was a span of 18 bases. Per the germline V gene, CDR1 is MGHRA and CDR2 is YSYEKL. The CDR3 runs 16 residues. The CDR3 DNA sequence: TGCGCCAGCAGCCTCCTACTGGTGCCAGGTGATCAGCCCCAGCATTTT. It encodes CASSLLLVPGDQPQHF.

The V and J genes are TRBV6-1 and TRBJ2-3, with D hard to call. The CDR3 is made up of 17 amino acids. Germline values: CDR1 MNHNS, CDR2 SASEGT. Trimming left V 2 bases short and J 0 bases short, with 15 bases between. CDR3 DNA sequence: TGTGCCAGCAGTGAATCCCCACCAGCGCAGAGCACAGATACGCAGTATTTT. Protein: CASSESPPAQSTDTQYF.

This sequence joins TRBV6-5 and TRBJ2-1; D is possibly TRBD1 (6 bases). V was pared by 2 bases and J by 4 bases, with 15 bases between. This CDR3 contains 16 residues. CDR1 MNHEY and CDR2 SVGAGI come from the germline V gene. The CDR3 protein is CASSYKGGRSYNEQFF. CDR3 sequence (DNA): TGTGCCAGCAGTTACAAAGGGGGACGGAGTTACAATGAGCAGTTCTTC.

The rearrangement joins TRBV15 to TRBJ1-4; D unresolved. CDR3 size: 14 residues. In germline, CDR1 is LNHNV, CDR2 YYDKDF (reference sequence). V dropped 4 bases and J dropped 8 bases, with 14 bases sitting between them. CDR3 nucleotide sequence: TGTGCCACCAGCATTCCGGGTCGAGGAGAAAAACTGTTTTTT. Its protein is CATSIPGRGEKLFF.

The genes are TRBV4-1 and TRBJ1-2; TRBD1 might be the D (6 bases). Between the trimmed V and J ends, which lost 0 bases and 8 bases, there was a span of 16 bases. Germline V gene data show CDR1 as MGHRA and CDR2 as YSYEKL. The CDR3 covers 15 residues. The CDR3 nucleotides read TGCGCCAGCAGCCAAGATCCCAACAGGGAGTCGGGCTACACCTTC. Translation: CASSQDPNRESGYTF.